The rows below give T cell receptor beta chains drawn from one sample of a study of cytomegalovirus exposure and HLA in healthy donors. Sequenced by immunoSEQ multiplex PCR; TCRdb stores in-frame clones only, minus some. The sample has around 85,000 clones, more than 75% seen once. The sample was PBMCs. The source is a woman between 50 and 59 years old in good health and CMV-seropositive. Both conserved end residues are part of each CDR3. The D gene is left open where the match is weak. Size is omitted from some rows. Given values are once, few, many or a class for expanded clones.

CDR3 DNA,CDR3 protein,V gene,clone size,CDR3 length,D gene,J gene
TGCGCCAGCAGTGAGTCGATGACAGCCCAAGAGACCCAGTACTTC,CASSESMTAQETQYF,TRBV10-2,few,15,-,TRBJ2-5
TGTGCCAGCAGCTTAGGGATGGACAGCGTACACCAAGAGACCCAGTACTTC,CASSLGMDSVHQETQYF,TRBV7-9,-,17,-,TRBJ2-5
TGTGCCAGTAGTCTCCGGGGACAGTTCGCGAACACCGGGGAGCTGTTTTTT,CASSLRGQFANTGELFF,TRBV19,-,17,TRBD1,TRBJ2-2
TGTGCCATCAGTGACCGCGCGGGGGGGCCCCATGGCTACACCTTC,CAISDRAGGPHGYTF,TRBV10-3,once,15,-,TRBJ1-2
TGTGCCAGCAGAGACAGCTCTTATGGCTACACCTTC,CASRDSSYGYTF,TRBV11-2,-,12,-,TRBJ1-2
TGTGCCAGCAGTGTGGGGAGGGGGAGACGGGCCAATCAGCCCCAGCATTTT,CASSVGRGRRANQPQHF,TRBV6-1,once,17,-,TRBJ1-5
TGTGCCAGCTCACCAAAGGCAGCGGGGGGGGCCTACGAGCAGTACTTC,CASSPKAAGGAYEQYF,TRBV18,few,16,TRBD2,TRBJ2-7
TGTGCCAGCAGCTTCGCGCTGGACAGAGCCCAGCCCCAGCATTTT,CASSFALDRAQPQHF,TRBV7-2,few,15,-,TRBJ1-5
TGCGCCAGCAGTCAACAGCCACAGGGGTTCGATGAGCAGTTCTTC,CASSQQPQGFDEQFF,TRBV23-1,-,15,TRBD1,TRBJ2-1
TGTGCCAGCAGCTTAGGGGGGACAGGGAATTACGAGCAGTACTTC,CASSLGGTGNYEQYF,TRBV7-8,-,15,TRBD1,TRBJ2-7
TGTGCCAGCAGCGTGACTAGCGGGAGTACTTATACGCAGTATTTT,CASSVTSGSTYTQYF,TRBV5-6,-,15,TRBD2,TRBJ2-3
TGTGCCAGCAGCTTAATTGGCGACTTCGAGGAAGAGACCCAGTACTTC,CASSLIGDFEEETQYF,TRBV13,-,16,-,TRBJ2-5
TGTGCCAGCAGCCCCACAGGGGGCACTGAAGCTTTCTTT,CASSPTGGTEAFF,TRBV27,-,13,TRBD1,TRBJ1-1
TGTGCCAGCAGCTTAGCGGGAGGACTCCCCAATGAGCAGTTCTTC,CASSLAGGLPNEQFF,TRBV5-4,-,15,TRBD2,TRBJ2-1
TGTGCCGGCAGCCAATCTGGACAGAGCTCCTACGAGCAGTACTTC,CAGSQSGQSSYEQYF,TRBV27,-,15,-,TRBJ2-7
TGTGCCAGCTCACCCTCCCAGGGCAGGGCGGCTGAAGCTTTCTTT,CASSPSQGRAAEAFF,TRBV18,-,15,-,TRBJ1-1
TGCGCCAGCAGCCCTGAACAGGGCAGGGGCTACACCTTC,CASSPEQGRGYTF,TRBV5-1,-,13,-,TRBJ1-2
TGTGCCAGCAGCTTTCATCAGGCAGAAGCTTTCTTT,CASSFHQAEAFF,TRBV11-3,-,12,-,TRBJ1-1
TGTGCCAGCAGCCCCCCCCGTGGGGGGGGACTAGCGGGGTCTACTAGCACAGATACGCAGTATTTT,CASSPPRGGGLAGSTSTDTQYF,TRBV4-2,-,22,TRBD2,TRBJ2-3
TGTGCCAGTAGTTCGGGACATAGCATTGGGGGATACAATGAGCAGTTCTTC,CASSSGHSIGGYNEQFF,TRBV19,-,17,-,TRBJ2-1
TGTGCCAGCATCGAACGAACTAGCACAGATACGCAGTATTTT,CASIERTSTDTQYF,TRBV6-1,-,14,-,TRBJ2-3
TGCAGCGTTGCTTACAGGGGGCGCCTGACCACTGAAGCTTTCTTT,CSVAYRGRLTTEAFF,TRBV29-1,-,15,TRBD1,TRBJ1-1
TGTGCCAGCAGCCACCTGTGGACAGGGGGCACAGATACGCAGTATTTT,CASSHLWTGGTDTQYF,TRBV14,-,16,TRBD1,TRBJ2-3
TGTGCCAGCAGTTTTAACGGAGGGGGCTACACCTTC,CASSFNGGGYTF,TRBV27,-,12,-,TRBJ1-2
TGCGCCAGCAGCCAGGGACAAAAATATACGCAGTATTTT,CASSQGQKYTQYF,TRBV4-1,-,13,-,TRBJ2-3
TGTGCCACCAGCAGAGAGCGCGAGGAGGTCACTGAAGCTTTCTTT,CATSREREEVTEAFF,TRBV15,-,15,-,TRBJ1-1
TGCGCCAGCAGCACAGGCTATGGAAACACCATATATTTT,CASSTGYGNTIYF,TRBV5-1,-,13,-,TRBJ1-3
TGTGCCAGCAGCCAGTGGAGAACAGGGTCGGACACTGAAGCTTTCTTT,CASSQWRTGSDTEAFF,TRBV7-9,-,16,-,TRBJ1-1
TGTGCCAGTCGACAGGCACTAGGGCCCCAGCATTTT,CASRQALGPQHF,TRBV6-1,-,12,-,TRBJ1-5
TGCGCCAGCAGGCCTACAGGGGGCGGCACTGAAGCTTTCTTT,CASRPTGGGTEAFF,TRBV10-2,-,14,TRBD1,TRBJ1-1
TGTGCCAGCAGCCCGAGAGATACCTACGAGCAGTACTTC,CASSPRDTYEQYF,TRBV7-9,-,13,-,TRBJ2-7
TGTGCCAGCAGAGGAGCCCCCGCCCGGGACACAGATACGCAGTATTTT,CASRGAPARDTDTQYF,TRBV7-8,-,16,-,TRBJ2-3
TGTGCCAGTAGTATAGGAACGGGCGGGGGGCCGGCAGATACGCAGTATTTT,CASSIGTGGGPADTQYF,TRBV19,-,17,TRBD2,TRBJ2-3
TGCGCCAGCAGCTATCCGGGACAGAGCTCCTACAATGAGCAGTTCTTC,CASSYPGQSSYNEQFF,TRBV5-1,-,16,TRBD1,TRBJ2-1
TGCGCCAGCAGCAACGGACAGGCCCCTAACTATGGCTACACCTTC,CASSNGQAPNYGYTF,TRBV5-1,few,15,TRBD1,TRBJ1-2
TGTGCCAGCAGTTACCCTCTTTCGGGGGAGCAGTACTTC,CASSYPLSGEQYF,TRBV6-5,once,13,-,TRBJ2-5
TGTGCCAGCAGTTTACTCACAGGGGGCTTACAGGAAAAACTGTTTTTT,CASSLLTGGLQEKLFF,TRBV27,-,16,TRBD1,TRBJ1-4